The 7 T cell receptor beta chains below were found in one sample sequenced in a study of cytomegalovirus exposure and HLA in healthy donors. The primer mix had 60 Vbeta and 13 Jbeta primers. Method: immunoSEQ multiplex PCR; TCRdb's copy keeps in-frame clones and lacks some. The repertoire includes about 110,000 clones, approximately 14% of them detected once, and roughly 0.8% sits in the top ten. Sequencing used PBMCs. The receptor source for this set is a female donor in good health and CMV-seronegative.

This clone has more than one count but fewer than ten. The genes are TRBV19 and TRBJ1-5, with 8 bases identical to TRBD1. Germline CDR1 and CDR2: LNHDA and SQIVND (reference sequence). The V segment lost 8 bases and the J segment 4 bases; nucleotides outside the gene matches: 4. CDR3 length: 13 residues. DNA of the CDR3: TGTGCCAGTCGGGACAGGACTAATCAGCCCCAGCATTTT. Translated, it gives CASRDRTNQPQHF. Looking up the rest from reference TRBV19 and TRBJ1-5 gives the full variable domain: DGGITQSPKYLFRKEGQNVTLSCEQNLNHDAMYWYRQDPGQGLRLIYYSQIVNDFQKGDIAEGYSVSREKKESFPLTVTSAQKNPTAFYLCASRDRTNQPQHFGDGTRLSIL.

The chain carries TRBV27 and TRBJ1-5; D possibly corresponds to TRBD1 (5 bases). V lost 4 bases to trimming and J lost 5 bases, with 12 bases between them. The CDR3 is 14 residues long. The germline V gene encodes CDR1 MNHEY and CDR2 SMNVEV (reference sequence). DNA for the CDR3: TGTGCCAGCAGTTCGTGGCAGGGCGATCAGCCCCAGCATTTT. This encodes CASSSWQGDQPQHF.

The rearrangement uses TRBV6-1 and TRBJ1-2; a weak D match, TRBD1 (6 bases). V was trimmed by 4 bases and J by 1 base, leaving 13 bases between them. Germline CDR1 reads MNHNS; CDR2 reads SASEGT. The CDR3 covers 15 residues. CDR3 DNA: TGTGCCAGCAGTGGGACAGAACGTTTTAACTATGGCTACACCTTC. Its protein product is CASSGTERFNYGYTF.

The chain joins TRBV4-1 to TRBJ1-5, with TRBD1 matching 11 bases. In germline, CDR1 is MGHRA, CDR2 YSYEKL. This CDR3 is 19 amino acids long. J gave up 0 bases and V 0 bases, and 7 bases lay outside the gene matches. As DNA, the CDR3 is TGCGCCAGCAGCCAAGATCCCACGGGACAGGGGGATAGCAATCAGCCCCAGCATTTT. Its translation: CASSQDPTGQGDSNQPQHF.

This clone came up a few times. This sample includes further DNA sequences coding for the same CDR3. This chain connects TRBV30 to TRBJ1-4; 9 bases map to TRBD1. The CDR3 loop spans 15 amino acids. Trimming removed 2 bases from V and 8 bases from J; junction bases left unmatched: 9. Per the germline V gene, CDR1 is GTSNPN and CDR2 is SVGIG (reference sequence). The CDR3 coding sequence is TGTGCCTGGAGTTCCCGGGACAGGGAATACGAAAAACTGTTTTTT. Protein product: CAWSSRDREYEKLFF.

The rearrangement uses TRBV10-3 and TRBJ2-7; TRBD2 aligns across 9 bases. The length of the CDR3 is 14 residues. Germline values: CDR1 ENHRY, CDR2 SYGVKD. Trimming cost V 7 bases and J 5 bases; bases outside gene matches: 9. In DNA form, the CDR3 reads TGTGCCATCACGGGCGGGAGGGCCTTCCACGAGCAGTACTTC. Translating gives CAITGGRAFHEQYF.

The table lists this clone with a few counts. V and J are TRBV6-6 and TRBJ2-2; possible D gene TRBD2, 7 bases. The V gene lost 0 bases and the J gene lost 7 bases, with 12 bases spanning the gap. CDR1 is MNHNY and CDR2 is SVGAGI in the germline V gene (reference sequence). The CDR3 length is 15 residues. CDR3 DNA: TGTGCCAGCAGTTACTCGGGGGGGGCTGGCGGGGAGCTGTTTTTT. Protein: CASSYSGGAGGELFF.